This note documents a single T cell receptor (beta chain) sequence. As yet, its antigen is unknown. This entry is derived from a study of cytomegalovirus exposure and HLA in healthy donors. Overall study findings and caveats: In presence/absence analyses, roughly uniform sequencing depth across donors was assumed.

Primers: 60 Vbeta forward and 13 Jbeta reverse. The data were produced by immunoSEQ multiplex PCR, yet TCRdb's version contains in-frame clones alone and is incomplete. The top ten clones hold approximately 5.6% of a sample with just over 80,000 clones, 78% of them seen once. V lost 7 bases to trimming and J lost 1 base; unmatched junction nucleotides: 5. The CDR3 is made up of 14 amino acids. Germline assignment: CDR1 LNHDA and CDR2 SQIVND (reference sequence). The TCR originated in a young man in good health and CMV-seropositive. What was sequenced was PBMCs. The J gene is TRBJ1-1, the V gene TRBV19, with TRBD1 matching over 8 bases. CDR3 DNA: TGTGCCAGTATCCAACAGGGGGAGAACACTGAAGCTTTCTTT. Amino acid sequence: CASIQQGENTEAFF.